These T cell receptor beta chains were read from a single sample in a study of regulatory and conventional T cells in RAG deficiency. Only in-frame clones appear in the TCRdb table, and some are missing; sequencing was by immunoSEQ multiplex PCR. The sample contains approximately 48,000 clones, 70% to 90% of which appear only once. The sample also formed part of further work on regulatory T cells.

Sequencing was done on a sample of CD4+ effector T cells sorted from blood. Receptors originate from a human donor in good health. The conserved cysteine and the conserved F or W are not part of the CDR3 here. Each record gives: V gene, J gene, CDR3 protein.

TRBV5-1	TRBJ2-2	ASREGRRGVTGELF
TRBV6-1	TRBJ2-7	ASSEGTGLGYEQY
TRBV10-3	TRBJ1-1	AITGNGGSQAF
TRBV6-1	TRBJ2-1	ASSVSRTNSEQF
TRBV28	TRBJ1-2	ASSFVRGRGYT
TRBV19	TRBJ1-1	ASSLGQGQTTEAF
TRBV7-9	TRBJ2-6	ASGIPANVLT
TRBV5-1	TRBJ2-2	ASSMWVRTERTGELF
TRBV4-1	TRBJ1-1	ASSQEWSRGTEAF
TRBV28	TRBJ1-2	ASSLRDREIYGYT
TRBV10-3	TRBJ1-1	AISETDGNTEAF
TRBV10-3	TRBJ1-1	AIRAREVAEAF
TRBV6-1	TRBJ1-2	ASSAGPGLNYGYT
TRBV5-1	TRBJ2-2	ASNPGRGGELF
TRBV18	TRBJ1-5	ASSPTGDQPQH
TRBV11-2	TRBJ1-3	ASSQTGVGNTIY
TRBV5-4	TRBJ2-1	ASSLSGQPYNEQF
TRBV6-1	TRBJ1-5	ASSEGVQMSNQPQH
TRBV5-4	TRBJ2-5	ASSLRLPTSGETQY
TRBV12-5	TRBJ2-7	ASGYTGLVSAYEQY
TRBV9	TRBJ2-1	ASSDSGESYNEQF
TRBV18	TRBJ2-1	ASSPEALSSYNEQF
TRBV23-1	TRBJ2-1	ASSQYQGGYNEQF
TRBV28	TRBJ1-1	ASSSTGTGGSTEAF
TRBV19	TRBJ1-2	ASSPRWDSYYGYT
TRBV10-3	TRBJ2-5	AIGQETQY
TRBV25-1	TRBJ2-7	ASAGQGYEQY
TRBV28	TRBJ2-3	ASSLRAPDTQY
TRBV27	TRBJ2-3	ASTTQSWGPTDTQY
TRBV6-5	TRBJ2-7	ASSYGAGKYEQY
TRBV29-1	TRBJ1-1	SVEVTATEAF
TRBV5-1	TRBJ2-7	ANSSGQGVSYEQY
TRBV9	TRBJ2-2	ASSVEGGRDTGELF
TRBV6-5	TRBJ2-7	ASSGLQVEEQY
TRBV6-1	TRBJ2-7	AGTRERGHEQY
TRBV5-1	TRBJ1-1	ASSSPQGTEAF
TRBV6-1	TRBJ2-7	ASRESRPHEQY
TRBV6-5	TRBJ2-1	ASSYSGSYNEQF
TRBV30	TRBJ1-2	AWSVSLKDSFGYGYT
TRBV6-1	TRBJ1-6	ASSDRLSSYNSPLH
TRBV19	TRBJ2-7	ASSIKLGHGYEQY
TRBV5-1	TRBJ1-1	ASSLQELGGTEAF
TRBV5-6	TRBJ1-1	ASFGQQNTEAF
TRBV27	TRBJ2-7	ASSSLSAGAYEQY
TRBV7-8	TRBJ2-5	ASSLTASGSFKTQY
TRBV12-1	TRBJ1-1	ASRTGVAF
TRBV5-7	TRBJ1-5	ASSLAAPGLNQPQH
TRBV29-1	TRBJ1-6	SVGTANSPLH